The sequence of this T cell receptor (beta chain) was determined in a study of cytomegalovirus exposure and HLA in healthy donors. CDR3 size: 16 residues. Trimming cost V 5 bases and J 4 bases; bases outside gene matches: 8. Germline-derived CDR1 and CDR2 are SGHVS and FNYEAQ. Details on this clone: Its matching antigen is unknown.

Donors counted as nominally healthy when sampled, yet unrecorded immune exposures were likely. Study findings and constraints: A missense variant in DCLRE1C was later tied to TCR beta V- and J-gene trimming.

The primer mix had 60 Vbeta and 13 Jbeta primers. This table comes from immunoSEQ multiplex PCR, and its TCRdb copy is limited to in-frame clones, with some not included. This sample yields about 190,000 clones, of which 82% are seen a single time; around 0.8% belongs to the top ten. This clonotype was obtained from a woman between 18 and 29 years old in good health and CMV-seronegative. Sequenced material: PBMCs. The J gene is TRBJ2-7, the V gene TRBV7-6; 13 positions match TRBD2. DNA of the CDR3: TGTGCCAGCAGCCCCACCGGGACTAGCGGGATTTACGAGCAGTACTTC. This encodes CASSPTGTSGIYEQYF. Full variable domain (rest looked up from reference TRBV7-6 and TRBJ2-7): GAGVSQSPRYKVTKRGQDVALRCDPISGHVSLYWYRQALGQGPEFLTYFNYEAQQDKSGLPNDRFSAERPEGSISTLTIQRTEQRDSAMYRCASSPTGTSGIYEQYFGPGTRLTVT.